This is a list of T cell receptor beta chains from one sample in a study of cytomegalovirus exposure and HLA in healthy donors. The method was immunoSEQ multiplex PCR; TCRdb's version includes in-frame clones alone and lacks a portion of them. The table for this sample gives about 200,000 clones. Sequences were obtained from PBMCs. The receptors come from a man aged 30-40 years in good health and CMV-seronegative. Each CDR3 is given with its conserved first and last residue. The D gene is left open where the match is weak.

V gene	D gene	J gene	CDR3 protein	CDR3 DNA
TRBV11-2	.	TRBJ2-7	CASSIVARGSNYEQYF	TGTGCCAGCAGCATCGTCGCCCGGGGTTCAAACTACGAGCAGTACTTC
TRBV19	.	TRBJ2-7	CASRTQDGGLYEQYF	TGTGCCAGTAGAACACAGGACGGGGGGCTCTACGAGCAGTACTTC
TRBV9	TRBD1	TRBJ2-3	CASSATTGTTDTQYF	TGTGCCAGCAGCGCAACGACAGGGACCACAGATACGCAGTATTTT
TRBV7-2	TRBD1	TRBJ1-1	CASEGTGTGYEAFF	TGTGCCAGCGAGGGGACCGGGACAGGGTATGAAGCTTTCTTT
TRBV6-1	TRBD2	TRBJ2-7	CASSVPPGLAGVSEQYF	TGTGCCAGCAGTGTCCCCCCGGGACTAGCGGGAGTCTCCGAGCAGTACTTC
TRBV5-1	.	TRBJ2-1	CASSFRESSYNEQFF	TGCGCCAGCAGCTTCCGGGAGAGCTCCTACAATGAGCAGTTCTTC
TRBV5-6	TRBD1	TRBJ2-5	CASSPRQGRGGTQYF	TGTGCCAGCAGCCCTCGACAGGGGCGAGGTGGGACCCAGTACTTC
TRBV6-5	TRBD1	TRBJ1-5	CASSLRQGANQPQHF	TGTGCCAGCAGTTTACGACAGGGGGCGAATCAGCCCCAGCATTTT
TRBV6-6	.	TRBJ1-1	CASSYTGMNTEAFF	TGTGCCAGCAGTTACACAGGGATGAACACTGAAGCTTTCTTT
TRBV7-6	TRBD2	TRBJ2-3	CASSLSGKSTDTQYF	TGTGCCAGCAGCCTTAGCGGGAAGAGCACAGATACGCAGTATTTT
TRBV7-7	TRBD2	TRBJ2-3	CASSPRGLAGGTDTQYF	TGTGCCAGCAGCCCCCGGGGACTAGCGGGAGGAACAGATACGCAGTATTTT
TRBV6-5	.	TRBJ1-5	CASSGHYNQPQHF	TGTGCCAGCAGCGGACACTACAATCAGCCCCAGCATTTT
TRBV4-2	TRBD1	TRBJ1-1	CASSQGGQANTEAFF	TGTGCCAGCAGCCAAGGGGGACAGGCGAACACTGAAGCTTTCTTT
TRBV7-2	.	TRBJ1-3	CASSLVQTSGNTIYF	TGTGCCAGCAGCTTAGTACAGACTAGTGGAAACACCATATATTTT
TRBV30	.	TRBJ1-1	CAWSIFWTANTEAFF	TGTGCCTGGAGTATTTTTTGGACAGCGAACACTGAAGCTTTCTTT
TRBV5-6	.	TRBJ1-2	CASSPDRETVGYGYTF	TGTGCCAGCAGCCCGGATAGAGAGACAGTCGGTTATGGCTACACCTTC
TRBV27	.	TRBJ1-5	CASSLQLRQPQHF	TGTGCCAGCAGTTTACAACTTCGGCAGCCCCAGCATTTT
TRBV5-6	.	TRBJ1-2	CASSFGGANYGYTF	TGTGCCAGCAGCTTTGGGGGGGCTAACTATGGCTACACCTTC
TRBV9	.	TRBJ2-3	CASSVPRGRAGSTDTQYF	TGTGCCAGCAGCGTACCGCGGGGGCGCGCCGGGAGCACAGATACGCAGTATTTT
TRBV6-1	TRBD1	TRBJ2-7	CASSRDRSYYEQYF	TGTGCCAGCAGTAGGGACAGATCCTACTACGAGCAGTACTTC
TRBV30	.	TRBJ2-1	CAWRGLTGISYNEQFF	TGTGCCTGGAGGGGGCTCACAGGGATCTCCTACAATGAGCAGTTCTTC
TRBV19	TRBD2	TRBJ2-5	CASSIVFGVAGGLQETQYF	TGTGCCAGTAGTATCGTGTTTGGGGTAGCGGGGGGGCTCCAAGAGACCCAGTACTTC
TRBV9	.	TRBJ2-7	CASSVGYSPYEQYF	TGTGCCAGCAGCGTAGGGTACAGTCCCTACGAGCAGTACTTC
TRBV28	.	TRBJ1-5	CASSFPVGRGNQPQHF	TGTGCCAGCAGTTTTCCCGTGGGGAGGGGGAATCAGCCCCAGCATTTT